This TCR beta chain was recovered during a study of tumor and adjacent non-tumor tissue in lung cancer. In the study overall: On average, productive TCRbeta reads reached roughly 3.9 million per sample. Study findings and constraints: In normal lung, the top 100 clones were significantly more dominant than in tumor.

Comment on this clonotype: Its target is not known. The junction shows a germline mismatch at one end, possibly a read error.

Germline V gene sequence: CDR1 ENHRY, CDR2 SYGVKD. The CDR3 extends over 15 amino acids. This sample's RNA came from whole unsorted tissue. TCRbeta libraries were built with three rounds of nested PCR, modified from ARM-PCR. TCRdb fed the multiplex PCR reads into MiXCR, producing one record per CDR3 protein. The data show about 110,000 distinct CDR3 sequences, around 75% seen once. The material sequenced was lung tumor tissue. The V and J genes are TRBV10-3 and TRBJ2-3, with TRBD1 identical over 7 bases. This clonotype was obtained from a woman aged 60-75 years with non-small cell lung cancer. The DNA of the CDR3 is TGTGCCATCAGTGGAAGACAGGGAGTAGGAGATAAGCAGTATTTT. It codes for CAISGRQGVGDKQYF.